The clone carrying this T cell receptor beta chain was seen a handful of times. The target antigen is unknown. Patients were excluded because of uncontrolled infection, other autoimmune disease, pregnancy or lactation. These data are taken from a study of T cells in Graves' hyperthyroidism and ophthalmopathy. Study-wide background: At the time of initial diagnosis and before any treatment, peripheral blood was collected.

Study-level points and caveats: Blood also carried most thyroid clonotypes expanded above 0.001. Median prediction lead before ophthalmopathy onset was around seven months with the model.

TCR beta CDR3 sequences were amplified from RNA transcripts. RT-PCR in the first round (using the HTBI primer set) targeted the TCR CDR3. TCRdb itself ran the multiplex PCR reads through MiXCR, one entry per CDR3 protein. The sample includes about 350,000 distinct CDR3 sequences, approximately 15% of them seen just once. This receptor was obtained from a woman younger than 45 with Graves' hyperthyroidism. The sample taken for sequencing was blood.

This CDR3 reads CASMSGSGNEQFF. CDR3 in DNA: TGCGCCAGCATGAGCGGGAGCGGTAATGAGCAGTTCTTC. The chain combines TRBV5-1 with TRBJ2-1; 8 nucleotides line up with TRBD2. CDR3 length: 13 residues. The V and J ends lost 6 bases and 7 bases, in that order; junction bases with no gene match: 6. The germline V gene has CDR1 SGHRS and CDR2 YFSETQ.